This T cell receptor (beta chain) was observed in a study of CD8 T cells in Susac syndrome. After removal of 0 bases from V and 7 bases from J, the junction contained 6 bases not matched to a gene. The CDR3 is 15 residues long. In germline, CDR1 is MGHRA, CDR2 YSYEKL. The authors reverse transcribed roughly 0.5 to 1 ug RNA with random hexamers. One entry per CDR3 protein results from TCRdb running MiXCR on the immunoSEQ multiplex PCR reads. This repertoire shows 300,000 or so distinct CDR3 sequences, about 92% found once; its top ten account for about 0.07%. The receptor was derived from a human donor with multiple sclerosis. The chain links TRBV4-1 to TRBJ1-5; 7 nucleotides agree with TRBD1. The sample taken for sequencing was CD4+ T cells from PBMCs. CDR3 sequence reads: CASSQDGRGAQPQHF. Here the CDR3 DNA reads TGCGCCAGCAGCCAAGATGGCAGGGGGGCCCAGCCCCAGCATTTT.